The present T cell receptor beta chain was sequenced within a study of cytomegalovirus exposure and HLA in healthy donors. Overall study: Out of 300 to 500 genotyped donors, 81% belonged to the Caucasian-associated ancestry cluster. Findings and limits, study-wide: When analyzed later, the rates of TCR association showed variation by HLA locus, with DRB1 the most and HLA-C the fewest.

Concerning this clone: What it recognizes is unknown.

The CDR3 spans 14 residues. Looked up from germline, CDR1 is MNHNY and CDR2 is SVGAGI (reference sequence). Trimming cost V 3 bases and J 1 base, with 9 bases left between them. Each donor's status was that of a healthy bone marrow donor. Use of 60 Vbeta and 13 Jbeta primers characterized the PCR. Some clones are missing from TCRdb's copy, which holds only in-frame ones; the method was immunoSEQ multiplex PCR. The sample contains about 99,000 clones, around 77% of which appear only once. The sequence came from a man between 40 and 49 years old in good health and CMV-seronegative. Sequenced sample: PBMCs. The J gene is TRBJ1-1, the V gene TRBV6-6; D perhaps matches TRBD1 (6 bases). In nucleotides, the CDR3 is TGTGCCAGCAGTTATATACAGGGGAACACTGAAGCTTTCTTT. The encoded protein is CASSYIQGNTEAFF.